This T cell receptor (beta chain) was found in a study of T-cell reconstitution after alpha-beta-depleted transplantation in children. General study results and limits: Newly made T cells mostly supplied T-cell counts and diversity one year after transplant. Roughly two months post-transplant, alpha-beta T cells reportedly originated from several hundred graft clones that had expanded. Some patients showed high day-60 TCRbeta diversity, which derived from surviving recipient T cells and thymic progenitors.

This clonotype was detected many times. The antigen is undetermined. Molecular barcoding with unique molecular identifiers was used for the TCRbeta library. TCRdb redid the calling of the PCR reads with MiXCR, one entry per CDR3 protein. Here the sample spans some 200,000 distinct CDR3 sequences, about a tenth being singletons. Trimming removed 4 bases at V and 0 bases at J, with 11 bases between. Germline V lookup: CDR1 SGHRS, CDR2 YFSETQ. The length of the CDR3 is 15 residues. The receptor was derived from a child under two years old with acute myeloid leukemia, due to receive a stem cell transplant. Sequencing was performed on PBMCs, taken before TCRalphabeta/CD19-depleted stem cell transplant. The chain has TRBV5-1 and TRBJ2-1; D might be TRBD2 (5 bases). The CDR3: CASSTLASSYNEQFF. The CDR3 bases are TGCGCCAGCAGCACATTAGCGAGCTCCTACAATGAGCAGTTCTTC. Supplemented by reference TRBV5-1 and TRBJ2-1, the full variable domain reads KAGVTQTPRYLIKTRGQQVTLSCSPISGHRSVSWYQQTPGQGLQFLFEYFSETQRNKGNFPGRFSGRQFSNSRSEMNVSTLELGDSALYLCASSTLASSYNEQFFGPGTRLTVL.